This T cell receptor beta chain was profiled in a study of CD8 T cells in ankylosing spondylitis. Study-wide results and caveats: Within ankylosing spondylitis blood, a TCR beta motif made up of eight or nine highly homologous variants appeared to be characteristic. Reportedly, significant enrichment of disease-linked clones occurred in matched ankylosing spondylitis synovial fluid.

V was pared by 0 bases and J by 7 bases, with 5 bases of the junction left unmatched. Germline V lookup: CDR1 MNHEY, CDR2 SVGAGI. The CDR3 totals 15 residues. TCRdb fed the 5' RACE reads into MiXCR, producing one record per CDR3 protein. The sample shows about 300,000 distinct CDR3 sequences, about 9.9% of them seen only once. This clonotype occurred a few times. Its antigen is as yet unknown. This rearrangement joins TRBV6-5 to TRBJ2-7; 11 nucleotides line up with TRBD1. Sequenced sample: blood, either unsorted or a sorted T cell fraction (not recorded which). The TCR sequence derives from a female donor with ankylosing spondylitis or in good health (not recorded which). The CDR3 sequence is CASSYSRTGGAEQYF. Written as DNA, the CDR3 is TGTGCCAGCAGTTACTCCAGGACAGGGGGCGCGGAGCAGTACTTC.